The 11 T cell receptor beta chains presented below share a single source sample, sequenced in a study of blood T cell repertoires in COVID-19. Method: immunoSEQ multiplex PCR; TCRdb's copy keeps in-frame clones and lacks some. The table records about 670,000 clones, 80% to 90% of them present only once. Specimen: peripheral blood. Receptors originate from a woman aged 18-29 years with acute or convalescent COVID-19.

The CDR3 loop reads CASSYGTAAPGTDTQYF. CDR3 in DNA: TGTGCCAGCAGTTACGGTACCGCGGCACCTGGCACAGATACGCAGTATTTT. The genes are TRBV6-2 or TRBV6-3 and TRBJ2-3; D is ambiguous. The V end was cut by 2 bases, the J end by 1 base, with 16 bases between. Germline CDR1 reads MNHEY; CDR2 reads SVGEGT. The CDR3 loop spans 17 amino acids.

The CDR3 protein is CASTPETANYGYTF. The CDR3, as DNA: TGTGCCAGCACCCCCGAGACAGCTAACTATGGCTACACCTTC. V usage is TRBV5-5 and J usage is TRBJ1-2; possible D gene TRBD1, 5 bases. The CDR3 runs to 14 residues. The V and J ends lost 6 bases and 0 bases respectively, with 12 bases between them. CDR1 is SGHKS and CDR2 is YYEKEE in the germline V gene (reference sequence).

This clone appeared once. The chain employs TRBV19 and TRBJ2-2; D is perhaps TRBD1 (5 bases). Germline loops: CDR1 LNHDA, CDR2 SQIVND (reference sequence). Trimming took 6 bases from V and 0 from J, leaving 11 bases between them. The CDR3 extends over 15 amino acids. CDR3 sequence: CASSGAGTNTGELFF. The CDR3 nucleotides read TGTGCCAGTAGCGGCGCAGGGACGAACACCGGGGAGCTGTTTTTT.

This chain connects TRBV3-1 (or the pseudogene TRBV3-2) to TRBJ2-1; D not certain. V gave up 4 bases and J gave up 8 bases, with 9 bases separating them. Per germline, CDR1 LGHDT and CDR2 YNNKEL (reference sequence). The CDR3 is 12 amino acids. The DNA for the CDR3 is TGTGCCAGCAGCCCCCCCCTCCATGAGCAGTTCTTC. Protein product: CASSPPLHEQFF.

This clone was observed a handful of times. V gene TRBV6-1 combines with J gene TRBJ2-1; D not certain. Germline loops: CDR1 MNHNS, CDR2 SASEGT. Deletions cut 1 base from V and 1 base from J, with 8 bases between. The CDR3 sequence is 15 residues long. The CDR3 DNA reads TGTGCCAGCAGTGAAGAACCAGAATCCTACAATGAGCAGTTCTTC. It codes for CASSEEPESYNEQFF.

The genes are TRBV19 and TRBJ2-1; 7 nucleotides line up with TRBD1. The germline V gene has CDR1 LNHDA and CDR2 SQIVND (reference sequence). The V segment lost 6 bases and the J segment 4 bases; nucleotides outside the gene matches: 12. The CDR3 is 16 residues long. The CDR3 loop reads CASSLRGSEIYNEQFF. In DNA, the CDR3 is TGTGCCAGTAGCCTCAGGGGGTCCGAAATTTACAATGAGCAGTTCTTC. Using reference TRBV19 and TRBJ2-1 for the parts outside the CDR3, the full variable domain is DGGITQSPKYLFRKEGQNVTLSCEQNLNHDAMYWYRQDPGQGLRLIYYSQIVNDFQKGDIAEGYSVSREKKESFPLTVTSAQKNPTAFYLCASSLRGSEIYNEQFFGPGTRLTVL.

CDR3 sequence (DNA): TGTGCCAGCCGTCTAGGGGGCGGCTACACCTTC. Translating it yields CASRLGGGYTF. This chain joins TRBV6-5 and TRBJ1-2; 7 bases line up with TRBD1. CDR3 length: 11 residues. Losses at the gene ends were 8 bases for V and 8 bases for J; bases not matched to a gene: 5. Germline CDR1 is MNHEY and CDR2 is SVGAGI.

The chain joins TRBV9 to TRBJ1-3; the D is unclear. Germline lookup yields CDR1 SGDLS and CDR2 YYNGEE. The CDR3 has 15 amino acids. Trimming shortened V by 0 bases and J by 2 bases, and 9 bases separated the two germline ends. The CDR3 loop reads CASSVVAGPGNTIYF. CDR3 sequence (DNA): TGTGCCAGCAGCGTAGTAGCTGGTCCTGGAAACACCATATATTTT.

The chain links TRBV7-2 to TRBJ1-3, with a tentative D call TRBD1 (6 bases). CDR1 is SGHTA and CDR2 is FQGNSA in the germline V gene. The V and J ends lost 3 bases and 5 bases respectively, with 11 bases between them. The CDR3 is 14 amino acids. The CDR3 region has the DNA TGTGCCAGCAGCTTCAGAGGGGGTAGAAACACCATATATTTT. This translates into CASSFRGGRNTIYF.

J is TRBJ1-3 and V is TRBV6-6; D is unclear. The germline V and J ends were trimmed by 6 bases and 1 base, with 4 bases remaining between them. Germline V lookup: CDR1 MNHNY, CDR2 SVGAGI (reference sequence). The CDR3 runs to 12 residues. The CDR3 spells CASRSSGNTIYF. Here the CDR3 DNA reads TGTGCCAGCAGGAGTTCTGGAAACACCATATATTTT.

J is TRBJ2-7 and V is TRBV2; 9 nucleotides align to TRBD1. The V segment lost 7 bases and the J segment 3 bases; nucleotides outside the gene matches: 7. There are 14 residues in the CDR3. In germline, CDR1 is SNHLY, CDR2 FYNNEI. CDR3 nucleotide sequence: TGTGCCAGCAATATCCGACAGGGGGTCTACGAGCAGTACTTC. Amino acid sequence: CASNIRQGVYEQYF.